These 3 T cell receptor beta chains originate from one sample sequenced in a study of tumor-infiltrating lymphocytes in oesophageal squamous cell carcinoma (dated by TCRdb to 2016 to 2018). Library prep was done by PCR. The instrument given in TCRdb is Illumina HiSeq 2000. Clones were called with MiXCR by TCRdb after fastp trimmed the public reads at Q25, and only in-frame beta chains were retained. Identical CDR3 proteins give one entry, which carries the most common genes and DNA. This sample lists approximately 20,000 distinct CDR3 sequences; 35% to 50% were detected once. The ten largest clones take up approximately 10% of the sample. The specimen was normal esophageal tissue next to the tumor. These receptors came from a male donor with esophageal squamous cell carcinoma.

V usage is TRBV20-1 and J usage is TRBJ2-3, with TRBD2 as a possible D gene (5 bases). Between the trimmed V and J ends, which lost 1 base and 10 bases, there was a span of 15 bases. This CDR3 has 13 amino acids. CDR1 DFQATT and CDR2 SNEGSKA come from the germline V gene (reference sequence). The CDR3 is CSARAPPEGSQYF. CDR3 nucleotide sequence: TGCAGTGCTAGAGCCCCCCCAGAGGGTTCGCAGTATTTT.

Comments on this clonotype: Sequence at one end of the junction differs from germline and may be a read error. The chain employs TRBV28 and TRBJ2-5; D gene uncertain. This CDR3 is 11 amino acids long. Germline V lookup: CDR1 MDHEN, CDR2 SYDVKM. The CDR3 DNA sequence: TGTGCCACCAGTTCAAGAGAGACCCAGTACTTC. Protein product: CATSSRETQYF.

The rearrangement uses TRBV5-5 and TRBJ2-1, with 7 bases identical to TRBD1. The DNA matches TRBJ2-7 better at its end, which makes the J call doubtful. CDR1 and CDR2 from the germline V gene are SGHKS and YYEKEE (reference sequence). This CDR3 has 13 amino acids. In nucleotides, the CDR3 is TGTGCCAGCAGCCTGGGACAGAACTACGAGCAGTACTTC. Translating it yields CASSLGQNYEQYF.